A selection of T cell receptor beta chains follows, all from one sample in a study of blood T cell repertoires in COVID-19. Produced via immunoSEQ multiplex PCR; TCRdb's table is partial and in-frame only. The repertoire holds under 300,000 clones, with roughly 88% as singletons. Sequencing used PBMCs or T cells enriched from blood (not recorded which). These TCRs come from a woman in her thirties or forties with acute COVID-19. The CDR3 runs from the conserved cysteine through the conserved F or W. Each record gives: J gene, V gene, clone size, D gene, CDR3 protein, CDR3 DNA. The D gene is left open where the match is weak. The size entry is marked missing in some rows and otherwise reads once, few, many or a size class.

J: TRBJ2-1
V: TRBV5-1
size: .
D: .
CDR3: CASSGRGRNHNEQFF
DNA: TGCGCCAGCAGCGGCAGGGGACGGAATCACAATGAGCAGTTCTTC

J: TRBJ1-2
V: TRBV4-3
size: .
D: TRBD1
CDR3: CASSQDQGQAGSYGYTF
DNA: TGCGCCAGCAGCCAAGATCAGGGACAGGCCGGGAGCTATGGCTACACCTTC

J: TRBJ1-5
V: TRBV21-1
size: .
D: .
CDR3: CASSKGDRGHSSNQPQHF
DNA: TGTGCCAGCAGCAAAGGGGACAGGGGACACAGTAGCAATCAGCCCCAGCATTTT

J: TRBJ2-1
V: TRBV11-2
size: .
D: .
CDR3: CASSLDLGGRYNEQFF
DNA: TGTGCCAGCAGCTTAGATCTTGGGGGGAGATACAATGAGCAGTTCTTC

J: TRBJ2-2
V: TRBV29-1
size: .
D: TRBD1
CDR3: CSVAGTGSGELFF
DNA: TGCAGCGTGGCCGGGACAGGGTCCGGGGAGCTGTTTTTT

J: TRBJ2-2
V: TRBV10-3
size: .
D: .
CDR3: CAISEIQATGELFF
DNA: TGTGCCATCAGTGAGATACAGGCCACCGGGGAGCTGTTTTTT

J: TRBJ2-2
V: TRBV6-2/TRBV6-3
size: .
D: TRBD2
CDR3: CASSTLAGARSNTGELFF
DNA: TGTGCCAGCAGTACTTTAGCGGGAGCGAGGTCGAACACCGGGGAGCTGTTTTTT

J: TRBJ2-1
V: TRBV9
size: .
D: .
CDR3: CASSVVSRGEGEQFF
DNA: TGTGCCAGCAGCGTAGTAAGTCGCGGCGAGGGTGAGCAGTTCTTC

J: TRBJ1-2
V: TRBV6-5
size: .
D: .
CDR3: CASSARTQGYYGYTF
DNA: TGTGCCAGCAGCGCACGAACCCAGGGTTACTATGGCTACACCTTC

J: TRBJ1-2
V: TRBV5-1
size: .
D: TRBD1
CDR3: CASSLVGTGGRGYTF
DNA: TGCGCCAGCAGCTTGGTGGGGACAGGGGGCCGGGGCTACACCTTC

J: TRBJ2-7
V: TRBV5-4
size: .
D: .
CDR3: CASSLDGGLSSYEQYF
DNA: TGTGCCAGCAGCTTGGACGGGGGGCTAAGCTCCTACGAGCAGTACTTC

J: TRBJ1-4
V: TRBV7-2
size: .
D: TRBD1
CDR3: CASSFRQGPNEKLFF
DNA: TGTGCCAGCAGCTTTCGACAGGGGCCTAATGAAAAACTGTTTTTT

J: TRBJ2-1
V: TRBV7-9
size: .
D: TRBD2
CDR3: CASSLGLAGGTQRNEQFF
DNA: TGTGCCAGCAGCTTAGGCCTAGCGGGAGGAACCCAGCGGAATGAGCAGTTCTTC

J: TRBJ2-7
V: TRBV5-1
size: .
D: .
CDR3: CASSLDGGAGNEQYF
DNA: TGCGCCAGCAGCTTGGACGGTGGGGCTGGGAACGAGCAGTACTTC

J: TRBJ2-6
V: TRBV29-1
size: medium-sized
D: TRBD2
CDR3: CSAKVAGVGGANVLTF
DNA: TGCAGCGCTAAAGTAGCGGGAGTAGGTGGGGCCAACGTCCTGACTTTC

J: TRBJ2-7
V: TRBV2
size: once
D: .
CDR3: CASRLGGWRGPYEQYF
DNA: TGTGCCAGCAGGCTCGGTGGATGGCGGGGTCCCTACGAGCAGTACTTC

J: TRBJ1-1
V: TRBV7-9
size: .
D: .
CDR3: CASSNTHRNTEAFF
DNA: TGTGCCAGCAGCAATACCCACAGGAACACTGAAGCTTTCTTT

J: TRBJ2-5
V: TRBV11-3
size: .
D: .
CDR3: CASSPRTSQETQYF
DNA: TGTGCCAGCAGCCCCAGGACAAGTCAAGAGACCCAGTACTTC

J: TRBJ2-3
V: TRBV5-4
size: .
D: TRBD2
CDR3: CASSSGLAGNTDTQYF
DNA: TGTGCCAGCAGCTCAGGACTAGCGGGAAACACAGATACGCAGTATTTT

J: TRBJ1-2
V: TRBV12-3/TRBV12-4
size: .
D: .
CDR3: CASNLMLGGGYTF
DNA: TGTGCCAGCAACCTCATGTTGGGGGGAGGCTACACCTTC

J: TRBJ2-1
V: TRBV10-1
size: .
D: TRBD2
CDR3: CASSPGLAGHYNEQFF
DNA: TGCGCCAGCAGCCCGGGACTAGCGGGGCACTACAATGAGCAGTTCTTC

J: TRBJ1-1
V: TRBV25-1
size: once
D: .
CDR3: CASSATGVYTEAFF
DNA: TGTGCCAGCAGTGCCACCGGAGTATACACTGAAGCTTTCTTT

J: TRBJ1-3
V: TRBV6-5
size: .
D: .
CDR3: CASSYARVSSGNTIYF
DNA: TGTGCCAGCAGTTACGCCCGAGTCTCCTCTGGAAACACCATATATTTT

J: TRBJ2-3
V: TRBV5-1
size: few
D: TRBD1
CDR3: CASSRDRGPTDTQYF
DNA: TGCGCCAGCAGCCGGGACAGGGGGCCCACAGATACGCAGTATTTT

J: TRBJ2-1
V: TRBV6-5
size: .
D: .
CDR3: CASSYSTGVVEQFF
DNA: TGTGCCAGCAGTTACTCGACGGGAGTGGTGGAGCAGTTCTTC

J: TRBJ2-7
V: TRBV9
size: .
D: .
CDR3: CASSPSMEFYEQYF
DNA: TGTGCCAGCAGCCCCTCAATGGAGTTTTACGAGCAGTACTTC

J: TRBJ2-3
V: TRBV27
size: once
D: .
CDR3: CASYLRGTQYF
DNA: TGTGCCAGCTACCTTCGGGGTACGCAGTATTTT

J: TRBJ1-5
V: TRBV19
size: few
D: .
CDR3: CASSPQERSNQPQHF
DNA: TGTGCCAGTAGTCCACAAGAGCGAAGCAATCAGCCCCAGCATTTT

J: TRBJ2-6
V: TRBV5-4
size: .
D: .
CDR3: CASSPPQSGANVLTF
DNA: TGTGCCAGCAGCCCGCCACAATCTGGGGCCAACGTCCTGACTTTC

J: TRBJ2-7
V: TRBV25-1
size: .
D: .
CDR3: CASSWPGSHEQYF
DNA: TGTGCCAGCAGTTGGCCGGGAAGCCACGAGCAGTACTTC